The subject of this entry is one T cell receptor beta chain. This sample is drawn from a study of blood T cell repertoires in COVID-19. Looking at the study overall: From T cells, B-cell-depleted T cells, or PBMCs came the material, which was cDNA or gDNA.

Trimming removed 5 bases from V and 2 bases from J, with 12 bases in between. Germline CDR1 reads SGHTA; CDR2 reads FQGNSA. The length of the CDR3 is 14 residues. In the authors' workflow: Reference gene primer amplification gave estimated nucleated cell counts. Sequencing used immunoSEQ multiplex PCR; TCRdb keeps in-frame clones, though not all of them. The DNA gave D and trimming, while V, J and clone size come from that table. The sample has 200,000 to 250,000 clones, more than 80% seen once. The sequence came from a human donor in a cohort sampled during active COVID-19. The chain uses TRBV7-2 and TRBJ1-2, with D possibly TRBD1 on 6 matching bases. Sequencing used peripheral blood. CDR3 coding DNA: TGTGCCAGCAGCATTATGACAGGAAACTATGGCTACACCTTC. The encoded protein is CASSIMTGNYGYTF.